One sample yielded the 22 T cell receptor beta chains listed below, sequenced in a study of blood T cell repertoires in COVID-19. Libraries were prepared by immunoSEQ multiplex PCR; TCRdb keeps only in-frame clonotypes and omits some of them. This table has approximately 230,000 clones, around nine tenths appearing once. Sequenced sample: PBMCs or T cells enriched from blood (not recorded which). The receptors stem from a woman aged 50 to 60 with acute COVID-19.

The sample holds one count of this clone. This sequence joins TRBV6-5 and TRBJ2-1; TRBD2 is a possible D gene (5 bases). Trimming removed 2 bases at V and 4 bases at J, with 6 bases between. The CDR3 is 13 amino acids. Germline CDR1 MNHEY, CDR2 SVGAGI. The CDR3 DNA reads TGTGCCAGCAGTTACCCGGGGTACAATGAGCAGTTCTTC. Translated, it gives CASSYPGYNEQFF.

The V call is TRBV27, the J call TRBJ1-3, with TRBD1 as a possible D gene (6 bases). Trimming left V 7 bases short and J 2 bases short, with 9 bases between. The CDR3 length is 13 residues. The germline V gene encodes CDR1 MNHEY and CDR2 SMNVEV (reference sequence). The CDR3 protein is CASKTGPGNTIYF. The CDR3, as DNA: TGTGCCAGCAAAACAGGGCCTGGAAACACCATATATTTT.

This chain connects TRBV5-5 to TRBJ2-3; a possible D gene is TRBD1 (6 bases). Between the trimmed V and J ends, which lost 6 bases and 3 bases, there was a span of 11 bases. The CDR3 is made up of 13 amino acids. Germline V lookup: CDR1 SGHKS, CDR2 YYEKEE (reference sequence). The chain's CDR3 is CASIKQGTDTQYF. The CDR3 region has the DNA TGTGCCAGCATCAAACAGGGAACAGATACGCAGTATTTT.

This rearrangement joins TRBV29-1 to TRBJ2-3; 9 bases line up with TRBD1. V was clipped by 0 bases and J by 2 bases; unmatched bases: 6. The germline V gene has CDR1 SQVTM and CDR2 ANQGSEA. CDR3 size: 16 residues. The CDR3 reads CSVEDRDRASTDTQYF. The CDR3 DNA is TGCAGCGTTGAAGATCGGGACAGGGCTTCCACAGATACGCAGTATTTT.

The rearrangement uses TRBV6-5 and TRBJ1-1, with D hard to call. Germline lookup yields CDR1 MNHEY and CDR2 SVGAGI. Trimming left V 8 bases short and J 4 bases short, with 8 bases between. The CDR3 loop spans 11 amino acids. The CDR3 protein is CASLGVTEAFF. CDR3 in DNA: TGTGCCAGCCTCGGAGTCACTGAAGCTTTCTTT.

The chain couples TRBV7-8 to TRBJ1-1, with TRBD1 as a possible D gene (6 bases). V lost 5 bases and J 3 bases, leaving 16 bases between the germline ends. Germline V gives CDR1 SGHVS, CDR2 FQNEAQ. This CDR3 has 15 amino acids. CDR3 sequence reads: CASSLTGIRDTEAFF. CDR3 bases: TGTGCCAGCAGCCTTACAGGGATTCGTGACACTGAAGCTTTCTTT.

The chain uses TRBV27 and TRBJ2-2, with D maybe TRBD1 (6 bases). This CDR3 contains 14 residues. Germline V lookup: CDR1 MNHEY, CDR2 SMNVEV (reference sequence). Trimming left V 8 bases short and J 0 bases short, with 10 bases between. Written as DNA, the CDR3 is TGTGCCAGCGCCGGGACAACGAACACCGGGGAGCTGTTTTTT. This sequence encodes CASAGTTNTGELFF.

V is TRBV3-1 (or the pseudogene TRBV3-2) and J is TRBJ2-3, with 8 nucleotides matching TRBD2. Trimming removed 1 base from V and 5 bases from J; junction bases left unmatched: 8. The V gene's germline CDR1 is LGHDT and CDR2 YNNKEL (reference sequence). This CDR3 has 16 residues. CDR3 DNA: TGTGCCAGCAGCCAAGCCGAGCGGGAGTTTGGAGATACGCAGTATTTT. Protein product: CASSQAEREFGDTQYF.

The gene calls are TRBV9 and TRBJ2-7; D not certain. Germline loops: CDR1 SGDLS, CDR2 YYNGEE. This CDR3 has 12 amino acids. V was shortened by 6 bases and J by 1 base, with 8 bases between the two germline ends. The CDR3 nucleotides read TGTGCCAGCATCCGGGTATCCTACGAGCAGTACTTC. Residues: CASIRVSYEQYF.

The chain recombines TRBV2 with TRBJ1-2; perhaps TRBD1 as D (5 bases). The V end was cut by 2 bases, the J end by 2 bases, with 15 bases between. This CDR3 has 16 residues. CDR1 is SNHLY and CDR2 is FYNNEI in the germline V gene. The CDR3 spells CASSEPGLPLNYGYTF. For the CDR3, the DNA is TGTGCCAGCAGTGAACCGGGACTTCCTTTAAACTATGGCTACACCTTC.

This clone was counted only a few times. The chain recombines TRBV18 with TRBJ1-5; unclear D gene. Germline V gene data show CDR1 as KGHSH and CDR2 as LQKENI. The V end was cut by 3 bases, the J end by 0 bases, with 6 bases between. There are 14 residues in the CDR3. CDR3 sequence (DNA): TGTGCCAGCTCACCGGTCTATAGCAATCAGCCCCAGCATTTT. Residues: CASSPVYSNQPQHF.

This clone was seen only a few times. The CDR3 loop is CASSNFRGTNEKLFF. CDR3 DNA sequence: TGTGCCAGTAGTAATTTCAGGGGAACTAATGAAAAACTGTTTTTT. V is TRBV19 and J is TRBJ1-4, with D perhaps matching TRBD1 (6 bases). V lost 4 bases, J lost 1 base, and 10 bases lay in between. The V gene's germline CDR1 is LNHDA and CDR2 SQIVND (reference sequence). The CDR3 consists of 15 residues.

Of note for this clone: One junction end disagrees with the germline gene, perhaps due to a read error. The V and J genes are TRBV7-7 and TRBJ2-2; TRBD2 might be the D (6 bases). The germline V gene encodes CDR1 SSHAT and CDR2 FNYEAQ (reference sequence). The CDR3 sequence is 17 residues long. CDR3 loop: CASSLATRAGGPGELFF. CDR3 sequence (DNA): TGTGCTAGCAGCTTAGCTACCAGAGCAGGAGGGCCCGGGGAGCTGTTTTTT.

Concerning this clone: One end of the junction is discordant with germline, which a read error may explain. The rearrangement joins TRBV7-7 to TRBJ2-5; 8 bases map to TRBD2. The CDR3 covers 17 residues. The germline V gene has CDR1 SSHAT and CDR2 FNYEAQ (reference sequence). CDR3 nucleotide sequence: TGTGCTAGCAGCTTAGGGAGACTAGCGACGGGACAAGAGACCCAGTACTTC. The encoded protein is CASSLGRLATGQETQYF.

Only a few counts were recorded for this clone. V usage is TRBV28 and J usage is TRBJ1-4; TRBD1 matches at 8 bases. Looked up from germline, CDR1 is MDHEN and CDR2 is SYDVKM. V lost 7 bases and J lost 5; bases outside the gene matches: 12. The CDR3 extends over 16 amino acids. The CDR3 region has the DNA TGTGCCAGCATTGCTATATTCCAGGGGGCAAATGAAAAACTGTTTTTT. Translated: CASIAIFQGANEKLFF.

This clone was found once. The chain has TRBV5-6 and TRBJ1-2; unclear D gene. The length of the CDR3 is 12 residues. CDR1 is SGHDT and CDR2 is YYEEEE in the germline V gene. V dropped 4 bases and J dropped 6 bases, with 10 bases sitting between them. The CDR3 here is CASSLGLDGYTF. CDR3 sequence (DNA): TGTGCCAGCAGCCTTGGACTCGATGGCTACACCTTC.

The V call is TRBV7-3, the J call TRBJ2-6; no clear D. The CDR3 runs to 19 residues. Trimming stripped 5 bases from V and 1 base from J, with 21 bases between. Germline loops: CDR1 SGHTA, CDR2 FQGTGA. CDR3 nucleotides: TGTGCCAGCAGCCCCTCCCTTGCAGGTGTCGATTCTGGGGCCAACGTCCTGACTTTC. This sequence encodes CASSPSLAGVDSGANVLTF.

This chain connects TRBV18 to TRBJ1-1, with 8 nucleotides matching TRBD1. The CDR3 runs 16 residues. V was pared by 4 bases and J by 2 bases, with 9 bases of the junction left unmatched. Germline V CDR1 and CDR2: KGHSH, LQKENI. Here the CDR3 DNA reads TGTGCCAGCTCACTACCCTCCGGGACAGGTAACACTGAAGCTTTCTTT. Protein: CASSLPSGTGNTEAFF.

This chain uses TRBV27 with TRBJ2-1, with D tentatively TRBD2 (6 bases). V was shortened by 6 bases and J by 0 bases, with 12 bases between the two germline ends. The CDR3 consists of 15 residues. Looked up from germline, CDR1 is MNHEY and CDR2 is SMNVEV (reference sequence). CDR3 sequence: CASRELAPSYNEQFF. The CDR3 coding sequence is TGTGCCAGCAGGGAACTAGCACCCTCCTACAATGAGCAGTTCTTC.

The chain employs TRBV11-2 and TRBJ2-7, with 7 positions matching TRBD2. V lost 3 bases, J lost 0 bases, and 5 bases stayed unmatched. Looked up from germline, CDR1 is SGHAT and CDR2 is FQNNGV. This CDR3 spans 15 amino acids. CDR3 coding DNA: TGTGCCAGCAGCTTGGGCGGGGGTCGCTCCTACGAGCAGTACTTC. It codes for CASSLGGGRSYEQYF.

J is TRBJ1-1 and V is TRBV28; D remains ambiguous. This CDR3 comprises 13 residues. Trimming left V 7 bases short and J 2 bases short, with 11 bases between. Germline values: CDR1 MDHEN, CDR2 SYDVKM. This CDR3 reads CASILTLNTEAFF. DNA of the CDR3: TGTGCCAGCATCCTGACACTTAACACTGAAGCTTTCTTT.

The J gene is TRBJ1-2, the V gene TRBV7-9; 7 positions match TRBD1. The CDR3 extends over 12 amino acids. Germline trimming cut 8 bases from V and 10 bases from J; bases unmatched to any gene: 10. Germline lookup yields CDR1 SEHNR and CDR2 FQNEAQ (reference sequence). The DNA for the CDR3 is TGTGCCAGCGGGGGGACAGCCTGGGACTACACCTTC. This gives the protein CASGGTAWDYTF.